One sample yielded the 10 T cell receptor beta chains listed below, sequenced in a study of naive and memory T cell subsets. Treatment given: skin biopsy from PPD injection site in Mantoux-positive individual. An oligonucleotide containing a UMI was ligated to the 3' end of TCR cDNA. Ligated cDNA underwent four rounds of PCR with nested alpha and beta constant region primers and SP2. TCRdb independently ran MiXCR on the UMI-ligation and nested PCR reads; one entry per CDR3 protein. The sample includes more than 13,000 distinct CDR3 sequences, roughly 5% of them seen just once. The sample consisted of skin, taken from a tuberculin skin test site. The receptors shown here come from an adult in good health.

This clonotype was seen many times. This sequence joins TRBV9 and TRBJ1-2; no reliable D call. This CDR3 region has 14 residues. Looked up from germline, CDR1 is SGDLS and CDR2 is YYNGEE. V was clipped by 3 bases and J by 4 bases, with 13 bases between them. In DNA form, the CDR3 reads TGTGCCAGCAGCGCCGGTAGCAACCCCTATGGCTACACCTTC. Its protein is CASSAGSNPYGYTF. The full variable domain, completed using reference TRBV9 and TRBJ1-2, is DSGVTQTPKHLITATGQRVTLRCSPRSGDLSVYWYQQSLDQGLQFLIQYYNGEERAKGNILERFSAQQFPDLHSELNLSSLELGDSALYFCASSAGSNPYGYTFGSGTRLTVV.

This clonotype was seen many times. The chain's CDR3 is CASTYVVGGNYGYTF. In nucleotides, the CDR3 is TGCGCCAGCACCTACGTTGTGGGAGGGAACTATGGCTACACCTTC. V usage is TRBV5-1 and J usage is TRBJ1-2; D ambiguous. Trimming took 6 bases from V and 2 from J, leaving 17 bases between them. Germline V lookup: CDR1 SGHRS, CDR2 YFSETQ. The CDR3 sequence is 15 residues long.

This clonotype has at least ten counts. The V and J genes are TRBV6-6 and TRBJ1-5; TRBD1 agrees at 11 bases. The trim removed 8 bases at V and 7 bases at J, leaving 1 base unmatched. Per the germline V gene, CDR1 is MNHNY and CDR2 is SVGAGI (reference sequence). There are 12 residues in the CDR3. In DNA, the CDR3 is TGTGCCAGCGGGACAGGGGGGCAGCCCCAGCATTTT. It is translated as CASGTGGQPQHF.

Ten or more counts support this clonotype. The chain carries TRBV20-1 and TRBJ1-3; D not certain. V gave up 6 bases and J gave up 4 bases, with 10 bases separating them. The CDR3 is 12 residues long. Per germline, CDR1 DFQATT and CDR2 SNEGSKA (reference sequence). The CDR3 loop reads CSAVGLGNTIYF. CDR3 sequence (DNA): TGCAGTGCCGTGGGGTTAGGAAACACCATATATTTT.

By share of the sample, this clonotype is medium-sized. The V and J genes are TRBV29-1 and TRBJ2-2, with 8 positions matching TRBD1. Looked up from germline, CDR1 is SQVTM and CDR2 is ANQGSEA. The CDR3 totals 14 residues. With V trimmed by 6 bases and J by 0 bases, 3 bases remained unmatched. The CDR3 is CSVYRGANTGELFF. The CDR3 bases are TGCAGCGTCTACAGGGGGGCGAACACCGGGGAGCTGTTTTTT.

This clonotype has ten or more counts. The CDR3 loop reads CASSQPFGTGNSPLHF. The CDR3, as DNA: TGTGCCAGCAGTCAGCCATTCGGGACGGGGAATTCACCCCTCCACTTT. This chain links TRBV6-2 or TRBV6-3 with TRBJ1-6, with D tentatively TRBD1 (5 bases). Germline V CDR1 and CDR2: MNHEY, SVGEGT. The CDR3 contains 16 residues. With 5 bases removed from V and 7 bases from J, the gap between germline ends came to 18 bases.

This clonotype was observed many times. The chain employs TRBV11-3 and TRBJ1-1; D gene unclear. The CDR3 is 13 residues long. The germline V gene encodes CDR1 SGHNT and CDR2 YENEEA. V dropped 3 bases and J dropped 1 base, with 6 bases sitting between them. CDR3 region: CASSFRRNTEAFF. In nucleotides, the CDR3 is TGTGCCAGCAGCTTTAGGAGGAACACTGAAGCTTTCTTT.

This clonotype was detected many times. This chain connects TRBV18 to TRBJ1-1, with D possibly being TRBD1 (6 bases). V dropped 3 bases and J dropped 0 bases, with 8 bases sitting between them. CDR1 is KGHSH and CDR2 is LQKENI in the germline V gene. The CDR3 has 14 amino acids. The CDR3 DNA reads TGTGCCAGCTCACCGGACAGCATGAACACTGAAGCTTTCTTT. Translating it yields CASSPDSMNTEAFF.

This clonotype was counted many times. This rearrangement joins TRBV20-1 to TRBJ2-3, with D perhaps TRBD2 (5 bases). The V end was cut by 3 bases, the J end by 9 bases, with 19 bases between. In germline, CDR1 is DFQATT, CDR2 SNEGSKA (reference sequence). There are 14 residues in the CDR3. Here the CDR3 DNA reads TGCAGTGCTAGCAGACCCCTAGGGAGTTGGACGCAGTATTTT. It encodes CSASRPLGSWTQYF.

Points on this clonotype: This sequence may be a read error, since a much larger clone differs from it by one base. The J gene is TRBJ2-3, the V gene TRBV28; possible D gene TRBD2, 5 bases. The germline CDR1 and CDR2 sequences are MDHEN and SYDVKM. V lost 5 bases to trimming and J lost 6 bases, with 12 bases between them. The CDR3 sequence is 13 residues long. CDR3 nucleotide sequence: TGTGCCAGCAGTGAGGGAGTAAGGGATACGCAGTATTTT. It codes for CASSEGVRDTQYF. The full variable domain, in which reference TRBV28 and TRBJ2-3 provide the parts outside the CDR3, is DVKVTQSSRYLVKRTGEKVFLECVQDMDHENMFWYRQDPGLGLRLIYFSYDVKMKEKGDIPEGYSVSREKKERFSLILESASTNQTSMYLCASSEGVRDTQYFGPGTRLTVL.